What follows is one T cell receptor (beta chain) and its context. These data originate in a study of beta chain features in type 1 diabetes. V shed 6 bases and J shed 6 bases, with 13 bases lying between them. Looked up from germline, CDR1 is ENHRY and CDR2 is SYGVKD. The CDR3 extends over 13 amino acids. Since all of the isolated RNA was reverse transcribed, expressed TCRB transcripts were what got sequenced. This table comes from immunoSEQ multiplex PCR, and its TCRdb copy is limited to in-frame clones, with some not included. The repertoire holds roughly 500,000 clones, with over 9.5% as singletons.

The chain employs TRBV10-3 and TRBJ2-3; D may be TRBD1 or TRBD2 (5 bases each). The TCR comes from a woman aged 18-30 years in good health. Sequencing input: naive CD4+ T cells from blood. CDR3 DNA sequence: TGTGCCATCAGCGATAAAGGGGAGGATACGCAGTATTTT. Its translation is CAISDKGEDTQYF.